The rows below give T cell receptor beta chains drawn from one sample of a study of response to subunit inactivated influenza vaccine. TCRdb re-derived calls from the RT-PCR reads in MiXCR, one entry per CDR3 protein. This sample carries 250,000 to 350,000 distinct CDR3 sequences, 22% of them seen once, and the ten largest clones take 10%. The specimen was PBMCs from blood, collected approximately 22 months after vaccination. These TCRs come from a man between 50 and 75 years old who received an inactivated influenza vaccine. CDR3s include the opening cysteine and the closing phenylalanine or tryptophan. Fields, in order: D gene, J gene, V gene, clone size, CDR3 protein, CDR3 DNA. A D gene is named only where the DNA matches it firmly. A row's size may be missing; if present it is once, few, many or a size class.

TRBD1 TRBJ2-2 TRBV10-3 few CAITSGTDTGELFF TGTGCCATCACTTCCGGGACAGACACCGGGGAGCTGTTTTTT
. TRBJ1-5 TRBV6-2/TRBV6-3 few CASSYSNHQPQHF TGTGCCAGCAGTTACTCGAACCATCAGCCCCAGCATTTT
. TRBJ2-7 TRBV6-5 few CASRGLGFEQYF TGTGCCAGCAGGGGGCTAGGATTCGAGCAGTACTTC
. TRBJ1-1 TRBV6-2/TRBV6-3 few CASRPEENTEAFF TGTGCCAGCAGACCAGAAGAGAACACTGAAGCTTTCTTT
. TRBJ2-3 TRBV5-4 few CASSWVFADTQYF TGTGCCAGCAGCTGGGTGTTTGCAGATACGCAGTATTTT
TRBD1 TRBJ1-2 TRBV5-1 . CASSSSFQGARGYTF TGCGCCAGCAGCTCTTCTTTCCAGGGGGCGCGTGGCTACACCTTC
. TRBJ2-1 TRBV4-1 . CASSLPGNNEQFF TGCGCCAGCAGCCTGCCGGGGAACAATGAGCAGTTCTTC
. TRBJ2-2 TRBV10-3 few CAISEGTGKPGELFF TGTGCCATCAGTGAGGGGACGGGGAAACCCGGGGAGCTGTTTTTT
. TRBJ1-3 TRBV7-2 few CASAPWAGNTIYF TGTGCCAGCGCCCCCTGGGCCGGAAACACCATATATTTT
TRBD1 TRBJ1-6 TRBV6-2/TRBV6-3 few CASSGTASPLHF TGTGCCAGCAGCGGGACAGCTTCACCCCTCCACTTT
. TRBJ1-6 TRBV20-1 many CSGASGHLNSPLHF TGCAGTGGGGCTTCCGGACACCTGAATTCACCCCTCCACTTT
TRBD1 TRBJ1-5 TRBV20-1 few CSARSGQGGFNQPQHF TGCAGTGCTAGGTCAGGACAGGGGGGTTTCAATCAGCCCCAGCATTTT
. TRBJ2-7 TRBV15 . CATSRDQGRSYEQYF TGTGCCACCAGCAGAGATCAGGGGAGGTCCTACGAGCAGTACTTC
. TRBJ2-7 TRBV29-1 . CSVAQGPRSYEQYF TGCAGCGTCGCCCAGGGCCCCCGCTCCTACGAGCAGTACTTC
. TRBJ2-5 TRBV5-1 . CASSLDRVEETQYF TGCGCCAGCAGCTTGGACAGGGTGGAGGAGACCCAGTACTTC
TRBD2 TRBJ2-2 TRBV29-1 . CSVGPGGTGELFF TGCAGCGTTGGACCGGGGGGGACCGGGGAGCTGTTTTTT
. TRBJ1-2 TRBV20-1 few CSARNYNTGTYGYTF TGCAGTGCCAGGAATTACAATACAGGGACTTATGGCTACACCTTC
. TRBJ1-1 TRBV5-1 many CASSLLGLLNTEAFF TGCGCCAGCAGCTTGCTCGGTCTCTTGAACACTGAAGCTTTCTTT
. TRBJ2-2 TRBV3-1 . CASSHGGSTGELFF TGTGCCAGCAGCCATGGGGGATCCACCGGGGAGCTGTTTTTT
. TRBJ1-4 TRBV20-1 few CSATPGRGLFF TGCAGTGCTACACCGGGGCGAGGGTTGTTTTTT
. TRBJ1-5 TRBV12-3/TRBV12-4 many CASSIDSSNQPQHF TGTGCCAGCAGCATTGACAGTAGCAATCAGCCCCAGCATTTT
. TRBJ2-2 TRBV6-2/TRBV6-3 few CASSPFGGSNTGELFF TGTGCCAGCAGCCCCTTTGGGGGATCGAACACCGGGGAGCTGTTTTTT
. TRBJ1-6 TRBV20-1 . CSARVMSSYNSPLHF TGCAGTGCTAGAGTGATGAGCTCCTATAATTCACCCCTCCACTTT
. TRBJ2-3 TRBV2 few CASRGFTDTQYF TGTGCCAGCAGAGGGTTCACAGATACGCAGTATTTT
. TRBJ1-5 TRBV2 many CASSLKGPLNQPQHF TGTGCCAGCAGTCTGAAGGGACCCCTAAATCAGCCCCAGCATTTT
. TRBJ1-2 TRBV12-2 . CASRLDPLGYTF TGTGCAAGTCGCTTGGACCCTTTGGGCTACACCTTC
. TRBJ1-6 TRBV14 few CASSQRPGGSPLHF TGTGCCAGCAGCCAAAGGCCCGGTGGCTCACCCCTCCACTTT
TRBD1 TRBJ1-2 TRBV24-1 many CATSPGQSPYGYTF TGTGCCACCTCCCCGGGACAGTCCCCGTATGGCTACACCTTC
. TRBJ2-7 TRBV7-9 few CASSLGDTWRSEQYF TGTGCCAGCAGCTTGGGTGACACATGGCGGTCCGAGCAGTACTTC
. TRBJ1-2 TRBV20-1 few CSARDRNKGDGYTF TGCAGTGCTAGAGATCGCAACAAAGGAGACGGCTACACCTTC
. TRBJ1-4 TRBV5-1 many CASSEGTHNEKLFF TGCGCCAGCAGCGAGGGGACGCACAATGAAAAACTGTTTTTT
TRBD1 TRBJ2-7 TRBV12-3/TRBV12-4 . CASSFWDRVYEQYF TGTGCCAGCAGTTTTTGGGACAGGGTCTACGAGCAGTACTTC
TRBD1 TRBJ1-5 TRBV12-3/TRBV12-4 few CASSPRMTGSGNQPQHF TGTGCCAGCAGTCCCAGGATGACAGGGAGTGGCAATCAGCCCCAGCATTTT
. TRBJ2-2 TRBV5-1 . CASSLVIGTTGELFF TGCGCCAGCAGCTTGGTGATTGGTACCACCGGGGAGCTGTTTTTT
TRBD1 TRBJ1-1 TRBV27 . CASRIQGAKGTEAFF TGTGCCAGCAGAATCCAGGGGGCAAAGGGCACTGAAGCTTTCTTT
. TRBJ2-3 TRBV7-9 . CASSPTRGMADTQYF TGTGCCAGCAGCCCGACTAGGGGAATGGCAGATACGCAGTATTTT
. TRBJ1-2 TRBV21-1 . CASSKTGTGSGYTF TGTGCCAGCAGCAAGACCGGGACAGGGAGTGGCTACACCTTC
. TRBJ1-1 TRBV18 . CASSPQEWVLNTEAFF TGTGCCAGCTCACCACAGGAATGGGTACTGAACACTGAAGCTTTCTTT
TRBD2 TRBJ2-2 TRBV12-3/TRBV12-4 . CASSFQRTSIPGELFF TGTGCCAGCAGTTTTCAGCGGACTAGCATCCCCGGGGAGCTGTTTTTT
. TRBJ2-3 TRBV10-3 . CAISESTDTQYF TGTGCCATCAGTGAGTCGACAGATACGCAGTATTTT
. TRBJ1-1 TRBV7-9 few CASSSQQGGAFF TGTGCCAGCAGCTCCCAACAGGGAGGAGCTTTCTTT
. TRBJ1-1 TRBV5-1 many CASSLAPWTTVGTEAFF TGCGCCAGCAGCTTGGCCCCCTGGACTACCGTGGGCACTGAAGCTTTCTTT
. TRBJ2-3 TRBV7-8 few CASRTSYSTDTQYF TGTGCCAGCAGGACTAGTTATAGCACAGATACGCAGTATTTT
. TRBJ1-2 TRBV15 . CATSRDMAGRGYGYTF TGTGCCACCAGCAGAGATATGGCAGGAAGGGGCTATGGCTACACCTTC
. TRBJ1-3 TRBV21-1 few CASSKGADTGNTIYF TGTGCCAGCAGCAAAGGGGCGGATACTGGAAACACCATATATTTT
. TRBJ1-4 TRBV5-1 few CASSSEPGTQNEKLFF TGCGCCAGCAGCTCCGAGCCTGGGACACAGAATGAAAAACTGTTTTTT
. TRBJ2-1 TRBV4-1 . CASSQDGLAQISYNEQFF TGCGCCAGCAGCCAAGATGGGCTAGCTCAGATTTCCTACAATGAGCAGTTCTTC
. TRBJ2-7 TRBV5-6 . CASSFGGWNEQYF TGTGCCAGCAGCTTTGGTGGGTGGAACGAGCAGTACTTC
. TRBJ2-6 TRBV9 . CASTPRTDNVLTF TGTGCCAGCACCCCCCGGACAGATAACGTCCTGACTTTC
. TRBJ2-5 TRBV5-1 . CASRRMTVAGETQYF TGCGCCAGCAGACGAATGACGGTGGCAGGAGAGACCCAGTACTTC
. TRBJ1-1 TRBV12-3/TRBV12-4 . CASKRDTPNTEAFF TGTGCCAGCAAGAGGGACACCCCGAACACTGAAGCTTTCTTT
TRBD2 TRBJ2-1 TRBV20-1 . CSASGGLAGNNEQFF TGCAGTGCTAGCGGTGGACTAGCGGGGAACAATGAGCAGTTCTTC
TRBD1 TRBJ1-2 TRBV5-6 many CASSWRGQSGYTF TGTGCCAGCAGCTGGAGGGGGCAGTCTGGCTACACCTTC
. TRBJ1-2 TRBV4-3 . CASSQEGSGSGSTYGYTF TGCGCCAGCAGCCAAGAAGGTAGTGGCTCAGGGAGTACCTATGGCTACACCTTC
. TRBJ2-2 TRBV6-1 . CASRAGTNTGELFF TGTGCCAGCAGGGCAGGGACGAACACCGGGGAGCTGTTTTTT
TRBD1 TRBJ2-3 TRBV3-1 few CASSQGTTGQGSDTQYF TGTGCCAGCAGCCAAGGAACGACGGGACAGGGGTCCGATACGCAGTATTTT